Here is one T cell receptor (beta chain) with its context. Assay used: immunoSEQ multiplex PCR; TCRdb lists only in-frame clones, some missing. The sample gives about 73,000 clones, roughly 88% of which show up once; 20% is in the top ten. CDR3 size: 11 residues. This sample was included in a study of T cell responses to AZD1222 COVID-19 vaccine. The V and J genes are TRBV7-5 and TRBJ1-6. TRBV7-5 is a listed pseudogene. This clonotype was sampled from an adult in good health. The sequences come from peripheral blood, collected on day 0 of AZD1222 vaccination. CDR3 sequence (DNA): TGTGCCAGAAGCTTACCGGACGGGTCTCCCTTT. Amino acids: CARSLPDGSPF.